This T cell receptor (beta chain) was captured by sequencing in a study of T cell responses to AZD1222 COVID-19 vaccine. Regarding the study as a whole: Spike-wide vaccine-associated CD4 TCRs dominated at 160-218 and 743-854.

For this clone: Its antigen is still unknown.

Produced via immunoSEQ multiplex PCR; TCRdb's table is partial and in-frame only. The data contain just under 85,000 clones, approximately 85% of them seen just once; the ten biggest clones take up 8% to 10%. After removal of 5 bases from V and 5 bases from J, the junction contained 7 bases not matched to a gene. Looked up from germline, CDR1 is SEHNR and CDR2 is FQNEAQ (reference sequence). The CDR3 runs 15 residues. This chain links TRBV7-9 with TRBJ2-5; the match to TRBD1 covers 11 bases. The sequence was collected from an adult in good health. The material sequenced was peripheral blood, taken on day 0 of AZD1222 vaccination. The CDR3 DNA sequence: TGTGCCAGCAGCCCGTGGACAGGGGGCCGGGAGACCCAGTACTTC. Protein sequence: CASSPWTGGRETQYF.